This note documents a single T cell receptor beta chain sequence. This clonotype was detected ten times or more. Its antigen is not yet known. One base away there is no much larger clone; base qualities are not given. In the paper's terms, the time point label means: longitudinal time-point 1 (baseline). For the unsorted PBMC libraries, 2 million PBMCs were stored in RNAlater at -80 degrees C until RNA extraction and were used to generate the libraries. The multiple sclerosis patients were enrolled in a US clinical protocol that evaluated disease progression with magnetic resonance imaging. PBMCs were separated from peripheral blood using Ficoll-Hypaque density gradient centrifugation and then cryopreserved in liquid nitrogen. To synthesize cDNA, template-switch 5'RACE was performed with a primer carrying a 10-nucleotide random unique molecular identifier so that each TCR transcript was tagged. Every sequencing run covered 15-18 subjects and yielded more than 180 million TCR-beta sequences. The RNeasy kit was used for extraction of total RNA. The KAPA Real-time Library Amplification kit was used to amplify TCR-beta VDJ regions with primers for the TCR constant region and the 5'RACE anchor. A first PCR added sample indexes and Illumina adaptors, after which a second PCR increased the library yield. After Ampure bead purification, the TCR product of roughly 650 bp was size-selected on a 2% E-gel SizeSelection system. Library quality was checked on a Bioanalyzer, concentration was measured with Qubit, and libraries were quantified with the Kapa Library Quantification kit before pooling. An Illumina HiSeq 2500 sequenced the libraries paired-end 2 x 150 bp. To increase sequence diversity, about 24-32% phiX was spiked into each library pool. Concerning the study's data processing: The quality-filtered reads were processed with the UMI-based MiGEC pipeline, whose error correction step removed more than 80% of the raw TCR sequences. VDJ genes were aligned to IMGT germline references, and each clonotype was defined by a unique CDR3 amino acid sequence together with V-J genes. Clonal expansion, Shannon diversity and CDR3 relatedness (CalcPairwiseDistances, ClusterSamples) were evaluated with VDJtools, and phylogenetic trees were built with CLCbio workbench. Using coefficient-of-variation modelling across technical triplicates, the study counted a clone as expanded if it had at least 8 unique UMIs. Starting from the raw public reads, TCRdb applied fastp trimming at Q25, assembled clones with MiXCR and retained in-frame beta chains. Entries are consolidated by CDR3 protein sequence, retaining the most common genes and DNA. The V and J calls shown here were made by TCRdb, not taken from the authors' results. The sample table lists approximately 36,000 distinct CDR3 sequences, around 3.1% of them with a count of one. Approximately 8.4% of the sample comes from the top ten.

This record belongs to a study of neurological immune-mediated disorders (dated by TCRdb to the late 2010s). Study-level background: Among the 35 or so multiple sclerosis patients, relapsing-remitting MS was present in roughly 30 and secondary progressive MS was present in 3. The study compared peripheral blood TCR-beta repertoires of HTLV-I-associated myelopathy (HAM/TSP) patients, multiple sclerosis patients and healthy controls using UMI-based sequencing. The 85 to 110 TCR-beta libraries included longitudinal samples, technical triplicates and paired sorted CD4+ and CD8+ T-cell subsets alongside PBMC samples. Each longitudinal HAM/TSP and healthy donor was sampled at 3 time-points spaced at roughly 3-40 month intervals. The cohort comprised about 70 subjects: roughly 15 HAM/TSP patients, 35 or so multiple sclerosis patients and approximately 20 healthy controls. The study at large found these results: The MS cluster showed no association with clinical or MRI features, and the authors stated that larger cohorts are needed. Phylogenetic analysis grouped repertoires from 18 of 34 MS patients into a cluster of related CDR3 sequences, suggesting a possible repertoire-level signature. TCR clonal expansion was greatest in HAM/TSP patients and smallest in MS patients, who ranked below even healthy controls. No identical CDR3 amino acid sequences were found to be shared among expanded clones across subjects, suggesting that TCR-beta repertoires were private in all groups.

CDR1 LGHNA and CDR2 YNFKEQ are derived from the germline V gene. Including the terminal cysteine and phenylalanine, the CDR3 comprises 18 residues. Kept here is only the CDR3 DNA, which spans 54 bases and is read in frame from base 1. Clipping removes 0 bases from V and 2 bases from J, with 9 as the unmatched junction base count. The clonotype comes from a woman aged 60 to 75 with multiple sclerosis. The chain is made from TRBV4-2 and TRBJ1-3; 8 of the junction bases match TRBD1. Sequenced sample: PBMCs. The CDR3 has the sequence CASSQDPTGGLTGNTIYF. Here is the DNA: TGTGCCAGCAGCCAAGACCCTACAGGGGGATTAACTGGAAACACCATATATTTT.